This T cell receptor (beta chain) came from a study of vaccination effects on CD4 cells after COVID-19. The wider study: Each participant was administered two doses of either the BNT162b2 or the mRNA-1273 vaccine. Sample donation by two convalescent patients took place 16 days and one week before vaccination.

This clone was recorded a few times. The antigen is undetermined. Viral peptide pool expansion of antigen-specific CD4+ T cells preceded sequencing in the ViraFEST assay. CD4+ T cell isolation took place after about 11 days of culture. The person had a PCR-confirmed SARS-CoV-2 infection during March to December 2020. In culture with around 10 IU/ml IL-2 and about 10 ug/ml peptides, PBMC were grown at some 2 million per well. CDR1 SNHLY and CDR2 FYNNEI come from the germline V gene. The CDR3 sequence is 14 residues long. The junction had 7 bases not matched to a gene; V was cut back by 6 bases and J by 6 bases. Assay used: immunoSEQ multiplex PCR; TCRdb lists only in-frame clones, some missing. The sample has 17,000 or so clones, 60% to 80% seen once.

This receptor was identified in a human donor who had a prior SARS-CoV-2 infection. The material sequenced was CD4+ T cells from PBMCs cultured with SARS-CoV-2 spike peptides, taken before COVID-19 vaccination. The chain carries TRBV2 and TRBJ1-1; 10 bases are a match to TRBD1. CDR3 in amino acids: CASSAGQGFAEAFF. DNA for the CDR3: TGTGCCAGCAGCGCGGGACAGGGGTTCGCTGAAGCTTTCTTT.